A single sample gave rise to the 30 T cell receptor beta chains below, sequenced in a study of blood T cells in healthy people across ages. Sample-barcoded 5' priming and a J-beta primer mix drove a second PCR of about 7 to 11 cycles. TCRdb reprocessed the 5' RACE reads via MiXCR and lists one record per CDR3 protein. The sample lists 800,000 to 1,000,000 distinct CDR3 sequences, about 48% occurring once. Sequenced input: blood. The receptors here all came from a man aged 25 to 40 in good health.

The J gene is TRBJ1-1, the V gene TRBV5-1, with D perhaps TRBD1 (5 bases). Germline V gene lookup returns CDR1 SGHRS and CDR2 YFSETQ. V was clipped by 0 bases and J by 9 bases, with 18 bases between them. The CDR3 sequence is 15 residues long. The CDR3 loop reads CASSLEETAMGKAFF. The CDR3 nucleotides read TGCGCCAGCAGCTTGGAAGAGACAGCCATGGGGAAAGCTTTCTTT.

Only a few counts were recorded for this clonotype. The chain uses TRBV27 and TRBJ1-5; the match to TRBD1 covers 7 bases. Germline values: CDR1 MNHEY, CDR2 SMNVEV (reference sequence). The CDR3 is 15 amino acids. The J segment lost 9 bases and the V segment lost 8 bases, leaving 16 bases of the junction unmatched. This CDR3 reads CASATRTGSSMPQHF. CDR3 DNA: TGTGCCAGCGCCACTCGGACAGGCTCGAGTATGCCCCAGCATTTT.

The chain uses TRBV2 and TRBJ1-5; perhaps TRBD1 as D (5 bases). Per the germline V gene, CDR1 is SNHLY and CDR2 is FYNNEI. The CDR3 contains 16 residues. V was cut by 5 bases and J by 0 bases, with 14 bases left in between. CDR3 DNA sequence: TGTGCCAGCAGTACCTGGGACGGCTATAGCAATCAGCCCCAGCATTTT. It translates to CASSTWDGYSNQPQHF.

This clonotype was seen a few times. The rearrangement joins TRBV20-1 to TRBJ2-3, with D unclear. The germline CDR1 and CDR2 sequences are DFQATT and SNEGSKA (reference sequence). V was pared by 1 base and J by 3 bases, with 2 bases between. The CDR3 is made up of 11 amino acids. CDR3: CSARVTDTQYF. The DNA for the CDR3 is TGCAGTGCTAGAGTGACAGATACGCAGTATTTT.

The chain links TRBV6-6 to TRBJ1-1; D unclear. Trimming removed 11 bases at V and 1 base at J, with 17 bases between. Germline assignment: CDR1 MNHNY and CDR2 SVGAGI (reference sequence). The CDR3 is 14 amino acids. Here the CDR3 reads CAPYRAPGNTEAFF. In nucleotides, the CDR3 is TGTGCCCCTTACCGGGCCCCGGGGAACACTGAAGCTTTCTTT.

This clonotype was counted ten times or more. Its ends do not fully match the called genes, so a read error is possible. The chain has TRBV7-9 and TRBJ1-2; no firm D call. The CDR3 spans 14 residues. Per germline, CDR1 SEHNR and CDR2 FQNEAQ (reference sequence). In DNA, the CDR3 is TGCGCCAGCAGCCTGAATGAGGCTAACTATGGCTACACCTTC. Its protein is CASSLNEANYGYTF.

The V and J genes are TRBV9 and TRBJ2-1; 8 bases agree with TRBD2. V shed 0 bases and J 4 bases; nucleotides not matched to a gene: 3. CDR3 length: 15 residues. Germline V gene lookup returns CDR1 SGDLS and CDR2 YYNGEE. This CDR3 is CASSVALADYNEQFF. CDR3 nucleotides: TGTGCCAGCAGCGTAGCACTAGCGGATTACAATGAGCAGTTCTTC.

This chain connects TRBV7-2 to TRBJ2-7; the match to TRBD1 covers 8 bases. Germline lookup yields CDR1 SGHTA and CDR2 FQGNSA. V shed 2 bases and J 5 bases; nucleotides not matched to a gene: 5. The length of the CDR3 is 14 residues. The CDR3 is CASSLPDRAHEQYF. The CDR3 DNA is TGTGCCAGCAGCTTACCGGACAGGGCCCACGAGCAGTACTTC.

This clonotype turned up a few times. The chain combines TRBV28 with TRBJ2-3; 16 bases line up with TRBD2. Per the germline V gene, CDR1 is MDHEN and CDR2 is SYDVKM. With V trimmed by 3 bases and J by 0 bases, 9 bases remained unmatched. CDR3 size: 20 residues. CDR3 protein: CASSFYPGTSGGDSTDTQYF. The CDR3 DNA follows: TGTGCCAGCAGTTTCTATCCCGGGACTAGCGGGGGGGATAGCACAGATACGCAGTATTTT.

This clonotype was seen only a few times. The chain couples TRBV20-1 to TRBJ2-5, with D tentatively TRBD2 (5 bases). The CDR3 totals 13 residues. Germline values: CDR1 DFQATT, CDR2 SNEGSKA (reference sequence). V was shortened by 0 bases and J by 5 bases, with 10 bases between the two germline ends. The chain's CDR3 is CSARDSGEETQYF. In DNA, the CDR3 is TGCAGTGCTAGAGATTCTGGGGAGGAGACCCAGTACTTC.

This clonotype was recorded only once. The V and J genes are TRBV29-1 and TRBJ2-3; perhaps TRBD1 as D (5 bases). In germline, CDR1 is SQVTM, CDR2 ANQGSEA. The CDR3 covers 14 residues. V lost 0 bases, J lost 1 base, and 8 bases lay in between. CDR3 coding DNA: TGCAGCGTTGAAGATGGCAGGGGCACAGATACGCAGTATTTT. It codes for CSVEDGRGTDTQYF.

This chain connects TRBV29-1 to TRBJ2-7; D is possibly TRBD1 (6 bases). CDR3 length: 14 amino acids. The germline CDR1 and CDR2 sequences are SQVTM and ANQGSEA. Trimming took off 3 bases at V and 2 bases at J, with 14 bases between the two ends. The CDR3 loop is CSVDGGGYTYEQYF. The DNA of the CDR3 is TGCAGCGTTGACGGTGGGGGCTACACCTACGAGCAGTACTTC.

This clonotype has a handful of counts. J is TRBJ1-1 and V is TRBV7-2; D gene uncertain. V was cut by 0 bases and J by 8 bases, with 7 bases left in between. The CDR3 consists of 12 residues. Germline CDR1 SGHTA, CDR2 FQGNSA. CDR3 nucleotides: TGTGCCAGCAGCTTAGCGATTGACGAAGCTTTCTTT. Protein: CASSLAIDEAFF.

The V call is TRBV3-1, the J call TRBJ2-3; D not resolved. The germline V gene has CDR1 LGHDT and CDR2 YNNKEL (reference sequence). The CDR3 covers 14 residues. Trimming took 0 bases from V and 6 from J, leaving 10 bases between them. Here the CDR3 reads CASSQDVAVDTQYF. The CDR3, as DNA: TGTGCCAGCAGCCAAGATGTGGCGGTCGATACGCAGTATTTT.

The genes are TRBV7-2 and TRBJ2-3, with 7 bases aligning to TRBD2. The CDR3 has 14 amino acids. CDR1 and CDR2 from the germline V gene are SGHTA and FQGNSA. Germline trimming cut 4 bases from V and 10 bases from J; bases unmatched to any gene: 11. CDR3 sequence reads: CASSSGGWVHPQYF. The CDR3 nucleotides read TGTGCCAGCAGCTCCGGGGGGTGGGTGCACCCGCAGTATTTT.

The chain has TRBV4-2 and TRBJ2-1; 13 nucleotides align to TRBD2. Per the germline V gene, CDR1 is LGHNA and CDR2 is YNFKEQ. Unmatched junction bases numbered 5, after V lost 1 base and J lost 5 bases. The CDR3 runs 17 residues. The CDR3 DNA is TGTGCCAGCAGCCAAGGCGAGACTAGCGGGGGGCACAATGAGCAGTTCTTC. Amino acid sequence: CASSQGETSGGHNEQFF.

V and J are TRBV5-1 and TRBJ2-7; D might be TRBD2 (6 bases). The CDR3 totals 13 residues. Per germline, CDR1 SGHRS and CDR2 YFSETQ. Trimming pared 3 bases from V and 6 bases from J, leaving 13 bases between. Here the CDR3 DNA reads TGCGCCAGCAGCTCCATTGGAGGGTTCGAGCAGTACTTC. Its protein is CASSSIGGFEQYF.

CDR3 region: CASSSFTSGRGGKDTQYF. CDR3 DNA: TGTGCCAGCAGTTCCTTCACTAGCGGGAGGGGAGGGAAAGATACGCAGTATTTT. This chain uses TRBV28 with TRBJ2-3, with 13 nucleotides matching TRBD2. V shed 4 bases, J shed 5 bases, and the junction held 12 bases outside the gene matches. Germline V lookup: CDR1 MDHEN, CDR2 SYDVKM. This CDR3 contains 18 residues. Full variable domain (missing parts from reference TRBV28 and TRBJ2-3): DVKVTQSSRYLVKRTGEKVFLECVQDMDHENMFWYRQDPGLGLRLIYFSYDVKMKEKGDIPEGYSVSREKKERFSLILESASTNQTSMYLCASSSFTSGRGGKDTQYFGPGTRLTVL.

The genes are TRBV28 and TRBJ2-1; 8 nucleotides match TRBD2. The CDR3 totals 14 residues. CDR1 and CDR2 (germline): MDHEN, SYDVKM. J lost 9 bases, V lost 6 bases, and 10 bases had no gene match. The CDR3 region is CASSPGLGRGEQFF. CDR3 sequence (DNA): TGTGCCAGCAGCCCGGGACTCGGGAGGGGTGAGCAGTTCTTC.

This clonotype was found many times. An end of the junction does not agree with germline; a read error may underlie this. The chain uses TRBV7-2 and TRBJ2-7; D might be TRBD2 (5 bases). The CDR3 runs 13 residues. CDR1 is SGHTA and CDR2 is FQGNSA in the germline V gene. CDR3 protein: CASSLDPGYEQYF. The DNA of the CDR3 is TGTGCTAGCAGCTTAGACCCGGGGTACGAGCAGTACTTC.

The chain has TRBV20-1 and TRBJ2-1; no definite D call. The germline gives CDR1 DFQATT, CDR2 SNEGSKA (reference sequence). Trimming shortened V by 0 bases and J by 9 bases, and 18 bases separated the two germline ends. The CDR3 loop spans 15 amino acids. For the CDR3, the DNA is TGCAGTGCTAGAGATCGAATCAGCGCCACGGGTGAGCAGTTCTTC. The encoded protein is CSARDRISATGEQFF.

The rearrangement joins TRBV27 to TRBJ1-2; 9 bases are shared with TRBD1. Losses at the gene ends were 4 bases for V and 4 bases for J; bases not matched to a gene: 7. This CDR3 comprises 15 residues. Germline V lookup: CDR1 MNHEY, CDR2 SMNVEV (reference sequence). CDR3 DNA sequence: TGTGCCAGCAGTTCCGCCGGGACAGGGACCTATGGCTACACCTTC. This translates into CASSSAGTGTYGYTF.

The chain employs TRBV2 and TRBJ1-6; 8 nucleotides align to TRBD1. The germline V gene has CDR1 SNHLY and CDR2 FYNNEI. V was pared by 6 bases and J by 7 bases, with 5 bases of the junction left unmatched. This CDR3 spans 14 amino acids. The CDR3 DNA is TGTGCCAGCAGACCGACAGGGGTAAATTCACCCCTCCACTTT. Protein sequence: CASRPTGVNSPLHF.

This clonotype has just a few counts. The V call is TRBV20-1, the J call TRBJ2-4, with 8 bases fitting TRBD2. TRBJ2-7 matches the DNA end more closely, so the J call is doubtful. CDR1 is DFQATT and CDR2 is SNEGSKA in the germline V gene (reference sequence). This CDR3 has 15 amino acids. CDR3 nucleotides: TGCAGTGCTGAACAGCTGGTCGGGGGGGGATACGAGCAGTACTTC. It yields the protein CSAEQLVGGGYEQYF.

This clonotype was detected only a few times. J is TRBJ1-6 and V is TRBV12-3 or TRBV12-4; D ambiguous. Trimming removed 7 bases at V and 7 bases at J, with 11 bases between. This CDR3 region has 13 residues. CDR3 in amino acids: CASMGLRNSPLHF. DNA of the CDR3: TGTGCCAGCATGGGCCTGAGAAATTCACCCCTCCACTTT.

V and J are TRBV3-1 and TRBJ2-5; 11 bases are a match to TRBD2. The CDR3 spans 18 residues. Germline V gene sequence: CDR1 LGHDT, CDR2 YNNKEL (reference sequence). Trimming at V came to 0 bases and at J to 2 bases, leaving 8 bases not matched to a gene. The CDR3 nucleotides are TGTGCCAGCAGCCAAGATCGTGCTCCTAGCGGGGGGCAAGAGACCCAGTACTTC. Protein: CASSQDRAPSGGQETQYF.

The V call is TRBV4-3, the J call TRBJ2-7; 9 bases fit TRBD2. The CDR3 sequence is 17 residues long. V trimming: 0 bases; J trimming: 1 base; junction bases outside the gene matches: 7. Germline loops: CDR1 LGHNA, CDR2 YSLEER. The CDR3 loop reads CASSQERVLAGSYEQYF. For the CDR3, the DNA is TGCGCCAGCAGCCAAGAAAGAGTCCTAGCGGGGTCCTACGAGCAGTACTTC.

To note about this clonotype: The junction departs from the called germline gene at one end, perhaps through a read error. The chain combines TRBV4-1 with TRBJ1-1; a possible D gene is TRBD1 (6 bases). Germline V lookup: CDR1 MGHRA, CDR2 YSYEKL. This CDR3 contains 16 residues. CDR3 loop: CARRPRLDRPYTEAFF. In DNA form, the CDR3 reads TGCGCCCGCAGACCCCGGCTGGACAGACCATACACTGAAGCTTTCTTT.

This clonotype has just a few counts. One base away lies a much larger clone, so this may be a sequencing read error. This chain links TRBV27 with TRBJ2-4; D gene unclear. TRBJ2-7 matches the DNA end more closely, so the J call is doubtful. This CDR3 region has 10 residues. Germline loops: CDR1 MNHEY, CDR2 SMNVEV (reference sequence). CDR3 nucleotide sequence: TGTGCCAGCGGCCCCTACGAGCAGTACTTC. Protein sequence: CASGPYEQYF.

This clonotype has ten or more counts. The chain has TRBV11-3 and TRBJ2-4; tentatively, D is TRBD1 (6 bases). The V end was cut by 0 bases, the J end by 4 bases, with 10 bases between. Germline V CDR1 and CDR2: SGHNT, YENEEA. The CDR3 runs 15 residues. CDR3 sequence reads: CASSLEGGQKNIQYF. DNA for the CDR3: TGTGCCAGCAGCTTAGAGGGTGGACAGAAAAACATTCAGTACTTC.